This entry is about one TCR beta chain. These data are taken from a study of blood T cell repertoires in COVID-19. Study information: Both acute and convalescent COVID-19 samples were obtained from the United States, Italy and Spain. From T cells, B-cell-depleted T cells, or PBMCs came the material, which was cDNA or gDNA.

CDR3 length: 12 residues. Germline CDR1 is SQVTM and CDR2 is ANQGSEA. Deletions cut 7 bases from V and 8 bases from J, with 16 bases between. The table came from immunoSEQ multiplex PCR; TCRdb's copy has only in-frame clones and leaves some out. The sample contains roughly 260,000 clones, about 89% of which appear only once. Which cohort a participant joined came from the clinical history participants gave. Donors in Cohort 3 counted as recovered after two negative PCRs, clearance, or symptom resolution. Sequenced input: PBMCs or T cells enriched from blood (not recorded which). This chain connects TRBV29-1 to TRBJ2-3; D might be TRBD2 (7 bases). This TCR came from a woman younger than 30 who had recovered from COVID-19. CDR3 sequence: CSARRGLATQYF. DNA of the CDR3: TGCAGCGCTAGGCGGGGGCTGGCTACGCAGTATTTT.